Below, 20 T cell receptor beta chains from the same sample are listed, as sequenced in a study of blood T cells in healthy people across ages. The second PCR ran roughly 7 to 12 cycles with a sample-barcoded 5' primer and J-beta primers. TCRdb re-called the 5' RACE reads with MiXCR, one entry per CDR3 protein. The table lists some 1.5 million distinct CDR3 sequences, over 25% of them singletons. The sequencing input was blood. All receptors come from a woman in her twenties or thirties in good health.

V is TRBV20-1 and J is TRBJ2-3; TRBD2 aligns across 7 bases. The germline V gene encodes CDR1 DFQATT and CDR2 SNEGSKA (reference sequence). CDR3 size: 14 residues. V dropped 3 bases and J dropped 4; count of bases not matched to a gene: 7. The CDR3 DNA reads TGCAGTGCTAGGGTGGGAGGGCCCCCAGATACGCAGTATTTT. This gives the protein CSARVGGPPDTQYF.

The chain carries TRBV2 and TRBJ2-1; 9 nucleotides agree with TRBD2. The CDR3 has 16 amino acids. V lost 2 bases to trimming and J lost 2 bases; unmatched junction nucleotides: 4. Germline CDR1 SNHLY, CDR2 FYNNEI. CDR3 in amino acids: CASSEPGGGAYNEQFF. As DNA, the CDR3 is TGTGCCAGCAGTGAACCGGGCGGGGGGGCCTACAATGAGCAGTTCTTC.

In its sample, this clonotype was seen many times. The chain is built from TRBV29-1 and TRBJ2-4; 7 positions match TRBD1. The CDR3 contains 15 residues. Per the germline V gene, CDR1 is SQVTM and CDR2 is ANQGSEA. Unmatched junction bases numbered 8, after V lost 6 bases and J lost 0 bases. CDR3 sequence reads: CSVLSTGRAKNIQYF. The CDR3 DNA sequence: TGCAGCGTCCTTTCGACAGGGCGAGCCAAAAACATTCAGTACTTC.

CDR3 amino acids: CASSFFQPADTQYF. The CDR3 nucleotides are TGCGCCAGCAGCTTTTTCCAGCCGGCAGATACGCAGTATTTT. This chain uses TRBV5-1 with TRBJ2-3; no clear D gene. Per germline, CDR1 SGHRS and CDR2 YFSETQ. The CDR3 is 14 amino acids. Between the trimmed V and J ends, which lost 2 bases and 4 bases, there was a span of 11 bases.

The chain combines TRBV10-1 with TRBJ2-3, with 7 nucleotides matching TRBD2. Looked up from germline, CDR1 is WNHNN and CDR2 is SYGVQD (reference sequence). Trimming at V came to 2 bases and at J to 3 bases, leaving 5 bases not matched to a gene. The CDR3 consists of 15 residues. The CDR3 is CASSETSEGTDTQYF. The DNA for the CDR3 is TGCGCCAGCAGTGAGACTAGCGAGGGGACAGATACGCAGTATTTT.

This clonotype was observed a single time. A much more abundant neighbour one base away suggests this may be a read error. The chain links TRBV5-1 to TRBJ2-1; D call uncertain. This CDR3 spans 13 amino acids. Trimming took off 0 bases at V and 15 bases at J, with 16 bases between the two ends. Germline CDR1 SGHRS, CDR2 YFSETQ. The CDR3 DNA is TGCGCCAGCAGCTTGGAAGTGGACCCAGTTGTGTTCTTC. Translated: CASSLEVDPVVFF.

The chain combines TRBV5-1 with TRBJ2-7, with 10 bases aligning to TRBD1. V shed 0 bases, J shed 5 bases, and the junction held 8 bases outside the gene matches. The CDR3 has 16 residues. Germline V gene data show CDR1 as SGHRS and CDR2 as YFSETQ. DNA for the CDR3: TGCGCCAGCAGCTTGGGTCGGGGACAGGGGAGGAACGAGCAGTACTTC. Amino acids: CASSLGRGQGRNEQYF.

The gene calls are TRBV20-1 and TRBJ2-1; perhaps D is TRBD1 or TRBD2 (5 bases each). V lost 5 bases to trimming and J lost 6 bases, with 14 bases between them. The CDR3 has 13 residues. The germline CDR1 and CDR2 sequences are DFQATT and SNEGSKA (reference sequence). CDR3 amino acids: CSAVGEYANEQFF. In nucleotides, the CDR3 is TGCAGTGCTGTGGGGGAATACGCCAATGAGCAGTTCTTC.

This clonotype was observed a handful of times. The chain carries TRBV5-1 and TRBJ2-1; D perhaps matches TRBD1 (5 bases). The CDR3 is made up of 16 amino acids. Trimming cost V 4 bases and J 7 bases, with 21 bases left between them. Germline V gene lookup returns CDR1 SGHRS and CDR2 YFSETQ. The CDR3 sequence is CASSLNRPEASNEQFF. The CDR3 nucleotides are TGCGCCAGCAGCCTAAACAGGCCCGAAGCTTCGAATGAGCAGTTCTTC.

This clonotype appeared a few times. The rearrangement uses TRBV7-9 and TRBJ2-1; 12 nucleotides match TRBD2. The CDR3 covers 18 residues. The J segment lost 4 bases and the V segment lost 5 bases, leaving 12 bases of the junction unmatched. The germline V gene has CDR1 SEHNR and CDR2 FQNEAQ (reference sequence). CDR3 bases: TGTGCCAGCAGCCGCCTGGGGTCTAGCGGGAGGGGTTACAATGAGCAGTTCTTC. Encoded protein: CASSRLGSSGRGYNEQFF. Variable domain in full (rest from reference TRBV7-9 and TRBJ2-1): DTGVSQNPRHKITKRGQNVTFRCDPISEHNRLYWYRQTLGQGPEFLTYFQNEAQLEKSRLLSDRFSAERPKGSFSTLEIQRTEQGDSAMYLCASSRLGSSGRGYNEQFFGPGTRLTVL.

This clonotype has just a few counts. The CDR3, as DNA: TGTGCCAGCAGCTTAGCTCGCCGGGTAGGCCAAGAGACCCAGTACTTC. It specifies CASSLARRVGQETQYF. This chain joins TRBV7-2 and TRBJ2-5; D gene ambiguous. The germline V gene has CDR1 SGHTA and CDR2 FQGNSA. The CDR3 runs 16 residues. With 0 bases removed from V and 1 base from J, the gap between germline ends came to 12 bases.

This clonotype was seen more than once but under ten times. CDR3 sequence reads: CAWSRAYEQYF. The CDR3 region has the DNA TGTGCCTGGAGTAGGGCCTACGAGCAGTACTTC. The V call is TRBV30, the J call TRBJ2-7; no clear D gene. The CDR3 is 11 amino acids. The V gene lost 2 bases and the J gene lost 2 bases, with 4 bases spanning the gap. CDR1 is GTSNPN, CDR2 SVGIG, per germline (reference sequence).

The chain employs TRBV6-5 and TRBJ2-1, with a possible D match to TRBD2 (5 bases). Trimming pared 3 bases from V and 6 bases from J, leaving 18 bases between. This CDR3 contains 16 residues. Germline lookup yields CDR1 MNHEY and CDR2 SVGAGI. CDR3 nucleotide sequence: TGTGCCAGCAGTTATCAGTTGGGGAGCTCGGGCAATGAGCAGTTCTTC. This translates into CASSYQLGSSGNEQFF.

This clonotype has more than one count but fewer than ten. The V call is TRBV4-3, the J call TRBJ1-2; D call uncertain. This CDR3 contains 14 residues. Looked up from germline, CDR1 is LGHNA and CDR2 is YSLEER. V gave up 0 bases and J gave up 9 bases, with 14 bases separating them. The CDR3 is CASSQDFESWSYTF. CDR3 in DNA: TGCGCCAGCAGCCAAGATTTCGAGAGTTGGAGCTACACCTTC.

This clonotype has only a few counts. V gene TRBV7-3 combines with J gene TRBJ2-5; D gene unclear. V lost 0 bases to trimming and J lost 4 bases, with 12 bases between them. This CDR3 region has 15 residues. Germline values: CDR1 SGHTA, CDR2 FQGTGA. The CDR3 is CASSLTGSQGETQYF. In DNA, the CDR3 is TGTGCCAGCAGCTTAACGGGGTCCCAAGGAGAGACCCAGTACTTC.

The V gene is TRBV19, the J gene TRBJ2-1; D remains unclear. V was shortened by 6 bases and J by 8 bases, with 14 bases between the two germline ends. The CDR3 is 13 residues long. Germline V CDR1 and CDR2: LNHDA, SQIVND (reference sequence). The CDR3 coding sequence is TGTGCCAGTAGCGCCCAGACCCCCGATGAGCAGTTCTTC. It translates to CASSAQTPDEQFF.

The V call is TRBV6-2 or TRBV6-3, the J call TRBJ1-2, with D possibly being TRBD1 (6 bases). V was cut by 8 bases and J by 4 bases, with 14 bases left in between. This CDR3 has 13 residues. Germline V gene data show CDR1 as MNHEY and CDR2 as SVGEGT. In DNA form, the CDR3 reads TGTGCCAGCGGGGGACAAGGACTCTATGGCTACACCTTC. The encoded protein is CASGGQGLYGYTF.

There are many counts of this clonotype. This chain joins TRBV2 and TRBJ1-4; 7 bases are shared with TRBD1. The V gene end was trimmed by 6 bases and the J gene end by 7 bases; junction bases not matched to a gene: 8. CDR3 length equals 14 residues. In germline, CDR1 is SNHLY, CDR2 FYNNEI. The CDR3 here is CASRDRVGVEKLFF. In DNA form, the CDR3 reads TGTGCCAGCAGAGACAGGGTCGGGGTTGAAAAACTGTTTTTT.

The chain combines TRBV20-1 with TRBJ1-2; D perhaps matches TRBD1 (6 bases). Looked up from germline, CDR1 is DFQATT and CDR2 is SNEGSKA (reference sequence). With 0 bases removed from V and 8 bases from J, the gap between germline ends came to 19 bases. This CDR3 is 15 amino acids long. The CDR3 loop reads CSARDFRGKGGGYTF. The CDR3 nucleotides are TGCAGTGCTAGAGATTTCAGGGGTAAGGGAGGCGGCTACACCTTC.

In its sample, this clonotype was seen many times. This rearrangement joins TRBV6-2 or TRBV6-3 to TRBJ2-1; D is possibly TRBD2 (5 bases). Trimming shortened V by 2 bases and J by 8 bases, and 13 bases separated the two germline ends. Per the germline V gene, CDR1 is MNHEY and CDR2 is SVGEGT. CDR3 length equals 14 residues. CDR3 in amino acids: CASSYVLRAHEQFF. The CDR3 nucleotides are TGTGCCAGCAGTTACGTCTTGAGGGCACATGAGCAGTTCTTC.